This T cell receptor beta chain was profiled in a study of OX40 agonist ivuxolimab in advanced cancers. Libraries were prepared by immunoSEQ multiplex PCR; TCRdb keeps only in-frame clonotypes and omits some of them. The sample lists around 20,000 clones; 88% were seen once. Trimming shortened V by 2 bases and J by 8 bases, and 12 bases separated the two germline ends. Germline CDR1 and CDR2: ENHRY and SYGVKD. This CDR3 contains 14 residues. Sample: CD4+ or CD8+ T cells sorted from blood, taken in a trial of the OX40 agonist ivuxolimab. V and J are TRBV10-3 and TRBJ1-4; TRBD1 is a possible D gene (6 bases). The sequence was obtained from an adult with an advanced solid tumor such as melanoma, head and neck, liver or kidney cancer. The CDR3 DNA reads TGTGCCATCAGTGAGGAGGGGGATCGGGAAAAACTGTTTTTT. Translating gives CAISEEGDREKLFF.